Sequencing of this T cell receptor (beta chain) was carried out in a study of response to subunit inactivated influenza vaccine. In its sample, this clonotype was seen many times. Its antigen is not identified. Study-wide results and limits: Seasonal influenza vaccination, on each occasion, was suggested by the authors to recruit few new T cells.

TCRdb analysed the RT-PCR reads with MiXCR anew, one entry per CDR3 protein. The table shows more than 550,000 distinct CDR3 sequences, with roughly 12% occurring only once. CDR3 size: 13 residues. V gave up 5 bases and J gave up 2 bases, with 9 bases separating them. This TCR derives from a man in his forties or fifties who received an inactivated influenza vaccine. The sample in question was PBMCs from blood, obtained on the day of vaccination. The rearrangement joins TRBV12-3 or TRBV12-4 to TRBJ2-5; D uncertain. The CDR3 DNA reads as TGTGCCAGCAGTCTGGGTGGTCAAGAGACCCAGTACTTC. Residues: CASSLGGQETQYF.